Listed below are T cell receptor beta chains from one sample, sequenced in a study of somatic mutations in cytotoxic T cells in rheumatoid arthritis. The assay was immunoSEQ multiplex PCR, and TCRdb's table has in-frame clones only and misses some. The sample records roughly 9,200 clones, 79% being singletons. The sequencing input was CD8+ T cells sorted from blood. The source is an adult with rheumatoid arthritis. The CDR3 runs from the conserved cysteine through the conserved F or W. The D gene is left open where the match is weak. Only part of the rows carry a size: once, few, many, or a class if the clone is expanded.

few	TRBV2	TRBJ1-2	NA	TGTGCCAGCAGTGCCGGACCGGTTTTCTATGGCTACACCTTC	CASSAGPVFYGYTF
NA	TRBV5-6	TRBJ1-3	TRBD1	TGTGCCAGCAGCTTGGCAGGGGGGGTATTCTCTGGAAACACCATATATTTT	CASSLAGGVFSGNTIYF
NA	TRBV11-2	TRBJ2-5	NA	TGTGCCAGCAGCCCACCACAAACGGGGGCGCGAGAGACCCAGTACTTC	CASSPPQTGARETQYF
NA	TRBV2	TRBJ2-5	TRBD2	TGTGCCAGCAGGGAAGGACTAGCGGGAGGCGGGGAGACCCAGTACTTC	CASREGLAGGGETQYF
NA	TRBV15	TRBJ2-2	NA	TGTGCCACCAGTACCAACCATATAATCGGCAGGCCCCAAGGCTTAACCGGGGAGCTGTTTTTT	CATSTNHIIGRPQGLTGELFF
NA	TRBV5-8	TRBJ2-1	TRBD2	TGTGCCAGCAGCTTGGCACCGGGACTAGCGGGGAGATACAATGAGCAGTTCTTC	CASSLAPGLAGRYNEQFF
NA	TRBV5-4	TRBJ1-1	NA	TGTGCCAGCAACTTCAACGGGGGGTCTGAAGCTTTCTTT	CASNFNGGSEAFF
once	TRBV6-1	TRBJ1-2	NA	TGTGCCAGCAGTGAAGACGCAGGGAGCACCTATGGCTACACCTTC	CASSEDAGSTYGYTF
NA	TRBV21-1	TRBJ2-1	NA	TGTGCCAGCAGGATCAAACTAGCGGGGGGAAACAATGAGCAGTTCTTC	CASRIKLAGGNNEQFF
NA	TRBV6-5	TRBJ1-1	NA	TGTGCCAGCAGTTACACAAAAGGGGTCATGAACACTGAAGCTTTCTTT	CASSYTKGVMNTEAFF
NA	TRBV9	TRBJ2-2	NA	TGTGCCAGCAGCGCACCTGGACGCGGGGCCACCGGGGAGCTGTTTTTT	CASSAPGRGATGELFF
NA	TRBV5-5	TRBJ2-1	TRBD2	TGTGCCAGCAGCCTCGGACTAGCGGGAAGTAATGAGCAGTTCTTC	CASSLGLAGSNEQFF
few	TRBV7-6	TRBJ1-1	TRBD1	TGTGCCAGCAGCTTAGTTCCCGAACAGGGGGAGAACACTGAAGCTTTCTTT	CASSLVPEQGENTEAFF
NA	TRBV28	TRBJ1-1	NA	TGTGCCAGCAGCCCCGGACAGAACACTGAAGCTTTCTTT	CASSPGQNTEAFF
NA	TRBV5-3	TRBJ2-1	TRBD2	TGTGCCAGACGCGTCGGGAGGCCCTACAATGAGCAGTTCTTC	CARRVGRPYNEQFF
NA	TRBV27	TRBJ1-5	TRBD1	TGTGCCAGCAGTAAAACAGGGGCCAATCAGCCCCAGCATTTT	CASSKTGANQPQHF
once	TRBV5-4	TRBJ2-7	TRBD1	TGTGCCAGCAGCTCCGGGACAGGGCCCTACGAGCAGTACTTC	CASSSGTGPYEQYF
once	TRBV10-3	TRBJ2-2	TRBD2	TGTGCCATCAGTCCGGCGGGAGACGCCGGGGAGCTGTTTTTT	CAISPAGDAGELFF
NA	TRBV15	TRBJ2-5	TRBD2	TGTGCCACCAGGGTGACTAGCCGGGAGACCCAGTACTTC	CATRVTSRETQYF
NA	TRBV5-1	TRBJ1-5	NA	TGCGCCAGCAGCTTGGGGTTCAATCAGCCCCAGCATTTT	CASSLGFNQPQHF
NA	TRBV6-6	TRBJ1-6	NA	TGTGCCACCCGACAGGTCCTAAATTCACCCCTCCACTTT	CATRQVLNSPLHF
NA	TRBV13	TRBJ2-5	TRBD1	TGTGCCAGCAGCCCTCTCCGGGACAGCCTGCGGGCCCAGTACTTC	CASSPLRDSLRAQYF
NA	TRBV7-9	TRBJ2-1	NA	TGTGCCAGCAGCCCTCGAGGAGGGAGCTCCTACAATGAGCAGTTCTTC	CASSPRGGSSYNEQFF
few	TRBV4-1	TRBJ1-1	NA	TGCGCCAGCAGCTTTAGCGTGAACACTGAAGCTTTCTTT	CASSFSVNTEAFF
NA	TRBV10-3	TRBJ2-1	TRBD2	TGTGCCTCTAGTCTAGCGGGAGAGGTAAATGAGCAGTTCTTC	CASSLAGEVNEQFF
NA	TRBV7-8	TRBJ1-1	NA	TGTGCCAGCAGCTTAACAAGGGCAGAGGAAGCTTTCTTT	CASSLTRAEEAFF
NA	TRBV7-9	TRBJ1-3	NA	TGTGCCAGCAGCCCAGGCGCGGTGCTATATTTT	CASSPGAVLYF
NA	TRBV7-8	TRBJ1-3	NA	TGTGCCAGCAGCTTTAGACTCCTAGGGTCTGGAAACACCATATATTTT	CASSFRLLGSGNTIYF
NA	TRBV13	TRBJ1-2	NA	TGTGCCAGCAGCTTAGGCCTTGGGTCGGTTTATGGCTACACCTTC	CASSLGLGSVYGYTF
NA	TRBV6-4	TRBJ2-2	NA	TGTGCCAGCAGTGACTCGGACACCGGGGAGCTGTTTTTT	CASSDSDTGELFF
NA	TRBV7-2	TRBJ2-3	NA	TGTGCCAGCAGCAGCAGAGGCGAGCTAGCTTATACGCAGTATTTT	CASSSRGELAYTQYF
NA	TRBV11-2	TRBJ1-1	NA	TGTGCCAGCAGCTTATGGCAGGGGTTTTGGGCTTTCTTT	CASSLWQGFWAFF
NA	TRBV5-5	TRBJ1-2	TRBD1	TGTGCCAGCAGCTTGGATGGACAGGCGGGCTACACCTTC	CASSLDGQAGYTF
NA	TRBV5-1	TRBJ2-1	NA	TGCGCCAGCAGCTTGGGGGCCGGGCATGAGCAGTTCTTC	CASSLGAGHEQFF
NA	TRBV2	TRBJ2-1	NA	TGTGCCAGCAGTCTGGCAAGAAACAATGAGCAGTTCTTC	CASSLARNNEQFF
NA	TRBV11-1	TRBJ2-7	NA	TGTGCCAGCAGCTTAGGTGGGGGCTACGAGCAGTACTTC	CASSLGGGYEQYF
NA	TRBV2	TRBJ1-2	TRBD1	TGTGCCAGCAGCAAAGAAGCACAGGGGGGGTATGGCTACACCTTC	CASSKEAQGGYGYTF
few	TRBV7-2	TRBJ1-2	NA	TGTGCCAGCAGCCCCACGAGCTCTAACTATGGCTACACCTTC	CASSPTSSNYGYTF
once	TRBV25-1	TRBJ1-6	NA	TGTGCCAGCAGTGAAAATCTTTCACCCCTCCACTTT	CASSENLSPLHF
NA	TRBV19	TRBJ1-2	NA	TGTGCCAGCAGACGAACGAAGCCTCACACTAACTATGGCTACACCTTC	CASRRTKPHTNYGYTF
few	TRBV10-3	TRBJ2-1	NA	TGTGCCATCAGTGAGTCGAGAAATGAGCAGTTCTTC	CAISESRNEQFF
NA	TRBV30	TRBJ2-7	TRBD1	TGTGCCTACCTGGGACAGCCATCCTACGAGCAGTACTTC	CAYLGQPSYEQYF
NA	TRBV28	TRBJ1-6	NA	TGTGCCAGCAGCGGAACAGCAGGTTCACCCCTCCACTTT	CASSGTAGSPLHF
NA	TRBV7-9	TRBJ1-1	NA	TGTGCCAGCAGCTCGCGGACGGAGGTGAACACTGAAGCTTTCTTT	CASSSRTEVNTEAFF
NA	TRBV9	TRBJ2-3	NA	TGTGCCAGCAGCGTAGCAGGCCCTAGCACAGATACGCAGTATTTT	CASSVAGPSTDTQYF
NA	TRBV12-5	TRBJ2-1	TRBD2	TGTGCTAGTGGTTTGACTAGCGGGGCAGGGAATGAGCAGTTCTTC	CASGLTSGAGNEQFF
NA	TRBV28	TRBJ1-5	TRBD1	TGTGCCAGCAGGCTACGACAGGGTGGTCAGCCCCAGCATTTT	CASRLRQGGQPQHF
NA	TRBV21-1	TRBJ2-7	NA	TGTGCCAGCAGCAAAGACGTTGAGGGTCCCTACGAGCAGTACTTC	CASSKDVEGPYEQYF
NA	TRBV19	TRBJ1-2	NA	TGTGCCAGTAGTATAGCCAGATATGGCTACACCTTC	CASSIARYGYTF
NA	TRBV7-8	TRBJ1-2	NA	TGTGCCAGCAGCTCAGTGGAGTCCTATGGCTACACCTTC	CASSSVESYGYTF
once	TRBV7-8	TRBJ2-3	TRBD1	TGTGCCAGCACCCAGCATGGACAGGGGACGCAGTATTTT	CASTQHGQGTQYF
once	TRBV7-8	TRBJ2-1	NA	TGTGCCAGCAGCTTAGTTGGGGGGAGCTCCTACAATGAGCAGTTCTTC	CASSLVGGSSYNEQFF
NA	TRBV10-3	TRBJ2-5	TRBD2	TGTGCCACCCTGACTAGCGGGGTTACTAGGGAGCAGTACTTC	CATLTSGVTREQYF
NA	TRBV30	TRBJ2-5	TRBD2	TGTGCCTGGAGTCTAGCGGGAGAAGAAGAGACCCAGTACTTC	CAWSLAGEEETQYF
NA	TRBV27	TRBJ2-2	NA	TGTGCCAGCAGTTTAATCGGCGGGGAGCTGTTTTTT	CASSLIGGELFF
NA	TRBV28	TRBJ2-1	NA	TGTGCCAGCAGTTTGTCACAGTACAATGAGCAGTTCTTC	CASSLSQYNEQFF
NA	TRBV30	TRBJ1-2	TRBD1	TGTGCCTGGGGACAGGGGGCAGGCTATGGCTACACCTTC	CAWGQGAGYGYTF